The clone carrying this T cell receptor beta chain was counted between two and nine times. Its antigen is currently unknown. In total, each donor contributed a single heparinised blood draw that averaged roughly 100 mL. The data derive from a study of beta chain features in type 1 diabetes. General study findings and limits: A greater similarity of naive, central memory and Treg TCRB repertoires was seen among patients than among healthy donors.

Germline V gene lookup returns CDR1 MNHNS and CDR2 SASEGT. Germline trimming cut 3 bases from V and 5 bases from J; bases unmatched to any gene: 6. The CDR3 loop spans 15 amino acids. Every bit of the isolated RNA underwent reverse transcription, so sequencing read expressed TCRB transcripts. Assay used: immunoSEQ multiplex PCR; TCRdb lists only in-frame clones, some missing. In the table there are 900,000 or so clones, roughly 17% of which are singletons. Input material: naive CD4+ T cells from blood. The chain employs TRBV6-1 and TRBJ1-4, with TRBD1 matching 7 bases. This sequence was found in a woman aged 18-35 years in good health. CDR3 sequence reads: CASSDRAGGNEKLFF. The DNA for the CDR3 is TGTGCCAGCAGTGATCGGGCAGGGGGGAATGAAAAACTGTTTTTT.